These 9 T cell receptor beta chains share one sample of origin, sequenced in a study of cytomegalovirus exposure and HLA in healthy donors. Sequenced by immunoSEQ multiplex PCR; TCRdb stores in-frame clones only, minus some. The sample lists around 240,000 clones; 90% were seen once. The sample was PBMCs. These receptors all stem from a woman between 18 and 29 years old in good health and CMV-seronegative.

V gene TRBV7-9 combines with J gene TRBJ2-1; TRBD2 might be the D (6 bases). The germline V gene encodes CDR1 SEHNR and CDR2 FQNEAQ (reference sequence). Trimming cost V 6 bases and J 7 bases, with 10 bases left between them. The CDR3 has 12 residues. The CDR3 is CASREGLNEQFF. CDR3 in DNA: TGTGCCAGCAGGGAGGGATTGAATGAGCAGTTCTTC.

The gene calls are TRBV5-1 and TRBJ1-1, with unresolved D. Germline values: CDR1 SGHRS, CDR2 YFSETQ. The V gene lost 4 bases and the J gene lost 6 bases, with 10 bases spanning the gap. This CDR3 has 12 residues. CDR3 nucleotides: TGCGCCAGCAGCACTGATTCGGCTGAAGCTTTCTTT. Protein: CASSTDSAEAFF.

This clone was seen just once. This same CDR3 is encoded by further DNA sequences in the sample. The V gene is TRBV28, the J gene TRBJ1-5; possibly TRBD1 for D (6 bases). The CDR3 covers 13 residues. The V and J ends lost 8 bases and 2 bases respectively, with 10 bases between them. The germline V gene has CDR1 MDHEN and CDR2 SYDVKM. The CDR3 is CASSRQGNQPQHF. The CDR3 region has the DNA TGTGCCAGCTCTAGACAGGGCAATCAGCCCCAGCATTTT.

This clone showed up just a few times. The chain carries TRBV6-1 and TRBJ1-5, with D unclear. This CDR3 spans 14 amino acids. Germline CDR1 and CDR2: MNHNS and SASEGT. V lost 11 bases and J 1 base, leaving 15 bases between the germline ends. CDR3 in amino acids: CAGDRTGSNQPQHF. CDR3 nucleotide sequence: TGTGCCGGAGATCGGACGGGGAGCAATCAGCCCCAGCATTTT.

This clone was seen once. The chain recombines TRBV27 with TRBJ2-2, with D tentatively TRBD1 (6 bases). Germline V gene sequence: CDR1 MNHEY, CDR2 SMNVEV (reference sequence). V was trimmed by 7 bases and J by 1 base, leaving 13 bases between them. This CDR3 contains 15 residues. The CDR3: CASTVLTGNTGELFF. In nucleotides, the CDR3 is TGTGCCAGCACCGTATTGACAGGGAACACCGGGGAGCTGTTTTTT.

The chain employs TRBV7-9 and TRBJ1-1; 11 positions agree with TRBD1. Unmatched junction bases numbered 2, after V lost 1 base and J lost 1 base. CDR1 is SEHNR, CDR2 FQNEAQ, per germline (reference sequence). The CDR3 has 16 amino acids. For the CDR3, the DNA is TGTGCCAGCAGCTTAGGGACAGGGGGCAGGAACACTGAAGCTTTCTTT. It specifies CASSLGTGGRNTEAFF.

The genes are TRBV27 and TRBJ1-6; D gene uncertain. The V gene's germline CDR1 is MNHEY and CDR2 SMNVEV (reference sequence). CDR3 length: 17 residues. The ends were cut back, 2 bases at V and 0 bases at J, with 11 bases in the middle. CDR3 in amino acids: CASSLSSESSYNSPLHF. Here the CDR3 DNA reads TGTGCCAGCAGTTTAAGTTCGGAGAGCTCCTATAATTCACCCCTCCACTTT.

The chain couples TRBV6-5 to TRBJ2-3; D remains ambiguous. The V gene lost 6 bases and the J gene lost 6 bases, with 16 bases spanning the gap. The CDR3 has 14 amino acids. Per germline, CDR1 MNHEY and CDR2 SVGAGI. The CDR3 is CASRHNTFMDTQYF. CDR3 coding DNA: TGTGCCAGCAGACACAACACCTTTATGGATACGCAGTATTTT.

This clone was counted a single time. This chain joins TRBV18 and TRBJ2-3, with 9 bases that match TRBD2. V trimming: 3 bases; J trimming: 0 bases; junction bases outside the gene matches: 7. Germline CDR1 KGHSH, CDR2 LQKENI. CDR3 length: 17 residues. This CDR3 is CASSPQRGALSTDTQYF. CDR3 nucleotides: TGTGCCAGCTCACCCCAGCGGGGGGCGCTTAGCACAGATACGCAGTATTTT.